The 4 T cell receptor beta chains presented below share a single source sample, sequenced in a study of identical twins. TCRdb processed the 5' RACE reads anew with MiXCR; each CDR3 protein has one entry. The sample has about 790,000 distinct CDR3 sequences, 15% to 20% seen once. These same records also appear under a second study, on T cells expressing NK-cell markers.

Sample: PBMCs. The receptors here all came from a woman under 30 in good health.

This clonotype was counted at least ten times. V gene TRBV5-1 combines with J gene TRBJ2-7; D unresolved. V was clipped by 4 bases and J by 4 bases, with 9 bases between them. CDR1 is SGHRS, CDR2 YFSETQ, per germline. The CDR3 spans 12 residues. The CDR3: CASSRLGYEQYF. The CDR3 coding sequence is TGCGCCAGCAGCCGTCTTGGATACGAGCAGTACTTC.

In this sample, this clonotype turned up a few times. The chain couples TRBV20-1 to TRBJ2-3; the D gene is possibly TRBD2 (6 bases). CDR1 DFQATT and CDR2 SNEGSKA come from the germline V gene (reference sequence). V gave up 4 bases and J gave up 1 base, with 15 bases separating them. This CDR3 contains 15 residues. The DNA of the CDR3 is TGCAGTGCTATGAACGGGGAGGAGGGCACAGATACGCAGTATTTT. This codes for CSAMNGEEGTDTQYF.

This clonotype turned up a few times. This chain joins TRBV5-6 and TRBJ1-2; D is unresolved. V was shortened by 4 bases and J by 8 bases, with 15 bases between the two germline ends. Looked up from germline, CDR1 is SGHDT and CDR2 is YYEEEE. There are 13 residues in the CDR3. This chain's CDR3 is CASSPYRVGGYTF. CDR3 bases: TGTGCCAGCAGCCCCTATAGGGTAGGAGGCTACACCTTC.

The V and J genes are TRBV10-3 and TRBJ2-3; D gene unclear. The germline V gene encodes CDR1 ENHRY and CDR2 SYGVKD. The V and J ends lost 5 bases and 0 bases respectively, with 9 bases between them. The CDR3 sequence is 14 residues long. CDR3 nucleotides: TGTGCCATCAGTAACATAGCTAGCACAGATACGCAGTATTTT. Protein product: CAISNIASTDTQYF.